Detailed here is one T cell receptor beta chain. The data derive from a study of blood T cell repertoires in COVID-19. For the study at large: PBMCs, B-cell-depleted T cells, or T cells were the source of the cDNA or gDNA that made up the material.

There are 14 residues in the CDR3. Trimming pared 8 bases from V and 2 bases from J, leaving 16 bases between. CDR1 is MGHRA, CDR2 YSYEKL, per germline. Here immunoSEQ multiplex PCR was the method, and the copy in TCRdb shows in-frame clones only, minus some. The table has roughly 250,000 clones, around 87% seen once. Recruitment covered 20 to 25 US areas and drew participants whose ages spanned roughly 18 to 90 years. Participants had their cohort set by participant-reported clinical history. The receptor comes from a woman aged 18-30 years who had recovered from COVID-19. Sample: PBMCs or T cells enriched from blood (not recorded which). The J gene is TRBJ2-7, the V gene TRBV4-1; possibly TRBD1 for D (5 bases). The CDR3 DNA sequence: TGCGCCAGCGCCGCAGACCAGGGAACCTACGAGCAGTACTTC. Amino acids: CASAADQGTYEQYF.